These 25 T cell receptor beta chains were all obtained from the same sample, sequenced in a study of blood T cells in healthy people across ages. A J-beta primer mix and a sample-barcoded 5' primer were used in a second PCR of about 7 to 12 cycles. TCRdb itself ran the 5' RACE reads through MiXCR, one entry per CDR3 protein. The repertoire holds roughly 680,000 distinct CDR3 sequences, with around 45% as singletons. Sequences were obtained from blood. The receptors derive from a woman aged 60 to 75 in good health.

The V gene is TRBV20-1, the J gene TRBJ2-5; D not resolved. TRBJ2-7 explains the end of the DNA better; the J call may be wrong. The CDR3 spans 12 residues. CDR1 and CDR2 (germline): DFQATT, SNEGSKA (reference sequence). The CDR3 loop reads CSPSPDPYEQYF. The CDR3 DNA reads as TGCAGTCCCTCGCCGGACCCGTACGAGCAGTACTTC.

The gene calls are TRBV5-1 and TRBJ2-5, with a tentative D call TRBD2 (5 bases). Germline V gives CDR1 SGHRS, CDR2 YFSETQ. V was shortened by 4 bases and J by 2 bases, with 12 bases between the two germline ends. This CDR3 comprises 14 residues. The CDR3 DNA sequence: TGCGCCAGCAGCCCGGCGGGTAATCAAGAGACCCAGTACTTC. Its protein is CASSPAGNQETQYF. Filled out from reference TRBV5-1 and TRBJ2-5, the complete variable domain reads KAGVTQTPRYLIKTRGQQVTLSCSPISGHRSVSWYQQTPGQGLQFLFEYFSETQRNKGNFPGRFSGRQFSNSRSEMNVSTLELGDSALYLCASSPAGNQETQYFGPGTRLLVL.

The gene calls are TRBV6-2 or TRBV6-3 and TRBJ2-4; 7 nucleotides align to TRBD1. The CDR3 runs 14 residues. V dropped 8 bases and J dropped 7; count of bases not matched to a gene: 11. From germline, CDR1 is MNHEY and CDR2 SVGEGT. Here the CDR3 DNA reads TGTGCCAGCTCCTACCACAGGGGTCGGAACATTCAGTACTTC. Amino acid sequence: CASSYHRGRNIQYF.

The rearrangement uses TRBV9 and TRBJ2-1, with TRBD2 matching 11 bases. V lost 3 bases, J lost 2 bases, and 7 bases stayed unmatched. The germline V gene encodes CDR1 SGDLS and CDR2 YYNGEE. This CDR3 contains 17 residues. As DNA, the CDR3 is TGTGCCAGCAGCGGGGGACTAGCGGCTACAGCCTACAATGAGCAGTTCTTC. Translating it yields CASSGGLAATAYNEQFF.

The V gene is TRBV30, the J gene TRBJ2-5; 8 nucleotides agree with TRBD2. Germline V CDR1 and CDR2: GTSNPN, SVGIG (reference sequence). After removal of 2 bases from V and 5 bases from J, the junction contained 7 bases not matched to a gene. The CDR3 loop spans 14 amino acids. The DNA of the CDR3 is TGTGCCTGGAGTCCGGGACTAGGGGATGAGACCCAGTACTTC. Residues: CAWSPGLGDETQYF.

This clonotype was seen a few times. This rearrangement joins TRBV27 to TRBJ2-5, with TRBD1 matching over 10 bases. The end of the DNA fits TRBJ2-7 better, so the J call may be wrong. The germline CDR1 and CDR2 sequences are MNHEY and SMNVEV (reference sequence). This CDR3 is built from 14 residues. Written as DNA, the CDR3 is TGTGCCAGCAGTTTACGGACAGGGGGAAACGAGCAGTACTTC. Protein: CASSLRTGGNEQYF.

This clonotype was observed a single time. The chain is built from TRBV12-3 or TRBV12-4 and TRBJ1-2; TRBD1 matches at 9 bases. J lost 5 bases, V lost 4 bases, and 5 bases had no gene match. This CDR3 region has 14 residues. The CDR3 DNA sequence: TGTGCCAGCAGTTCTTTGACAGGGGGATATGGCTACACCTTC. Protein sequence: CASSSLTGGYGYTF.

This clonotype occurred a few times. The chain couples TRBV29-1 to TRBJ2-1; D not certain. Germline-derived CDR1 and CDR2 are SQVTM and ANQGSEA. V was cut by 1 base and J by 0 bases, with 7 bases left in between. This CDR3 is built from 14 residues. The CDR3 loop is CSVEGQSSYNEQFF. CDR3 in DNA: TGCAGCGTTGAAGGCCAGAGCTCCTACAATGAGCAGTTCTTC.

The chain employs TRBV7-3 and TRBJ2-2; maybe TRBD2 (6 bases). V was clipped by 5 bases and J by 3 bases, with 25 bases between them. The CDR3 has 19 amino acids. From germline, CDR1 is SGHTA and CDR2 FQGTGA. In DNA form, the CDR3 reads TGTGCCAGCAGCCCGACCCACCTTGGGGGGTTGGGCGACACCGGGGAGCTGTTTTTT. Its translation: CASSPTHLGGLGDTGELFF.

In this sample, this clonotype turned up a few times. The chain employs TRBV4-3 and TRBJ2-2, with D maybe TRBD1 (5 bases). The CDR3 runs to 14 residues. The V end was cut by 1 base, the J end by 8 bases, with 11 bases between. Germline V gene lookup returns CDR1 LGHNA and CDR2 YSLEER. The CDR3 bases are TGCGCCAGCAGCCAAGCGACAGTGACGGGGGAGCTGTTTTTT. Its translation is CASSQATVTGELFF.

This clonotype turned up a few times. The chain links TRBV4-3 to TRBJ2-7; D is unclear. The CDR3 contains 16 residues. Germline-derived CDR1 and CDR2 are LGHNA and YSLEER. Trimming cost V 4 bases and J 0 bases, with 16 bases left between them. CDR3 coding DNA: TGCGCCAGCAGCCTGTCCCTAACGGAAATCTCCTACGAGCAGTACTTC. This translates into CASSLSLTEISYEQYF.

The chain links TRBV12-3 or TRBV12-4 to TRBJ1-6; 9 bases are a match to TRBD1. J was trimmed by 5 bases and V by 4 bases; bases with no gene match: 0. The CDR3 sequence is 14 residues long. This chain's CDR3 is CASSWTGDNSPLHF. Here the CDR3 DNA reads TGTGCCAGCAGTTGGACAGGGGATAATTCACCCCTCCACTTT.

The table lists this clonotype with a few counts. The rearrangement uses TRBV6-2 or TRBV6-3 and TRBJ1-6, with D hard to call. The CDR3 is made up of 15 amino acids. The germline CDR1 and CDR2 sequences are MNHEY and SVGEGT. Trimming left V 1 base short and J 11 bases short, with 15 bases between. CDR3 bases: TGTGCCAGCAGTTACTTCGCCGGGAAGGAGCCACCCCTCCACTTT. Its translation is CASSYFAGKEPPLHF.

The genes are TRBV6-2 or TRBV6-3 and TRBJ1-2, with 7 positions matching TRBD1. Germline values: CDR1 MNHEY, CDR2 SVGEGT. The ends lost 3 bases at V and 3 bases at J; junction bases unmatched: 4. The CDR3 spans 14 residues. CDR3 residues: CASSYFDRDYGYTF. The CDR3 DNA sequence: TGTGCCAGCAGTTATTTCGACAGGGACTATGGCTACACCTTC.

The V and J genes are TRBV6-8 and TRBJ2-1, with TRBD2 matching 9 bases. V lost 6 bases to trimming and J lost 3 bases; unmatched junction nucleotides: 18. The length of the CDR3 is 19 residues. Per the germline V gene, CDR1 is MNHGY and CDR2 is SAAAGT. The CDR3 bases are TGTGCCAGCAGCCACTCAAAACTTAGCGGGAGCCCACTCTACAATGAGCAGTTCTTC. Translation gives CASSHSKLSGSPLYNEQFF.

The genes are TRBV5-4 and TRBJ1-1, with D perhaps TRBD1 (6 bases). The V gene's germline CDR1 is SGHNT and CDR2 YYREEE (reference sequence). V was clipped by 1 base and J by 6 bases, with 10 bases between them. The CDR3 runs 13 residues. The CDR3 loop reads CASSLSGGSEAFF. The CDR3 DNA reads TGTGCCAGCAGCTTGTCGGGGGGCTCTGAAGCTTTCTTT.

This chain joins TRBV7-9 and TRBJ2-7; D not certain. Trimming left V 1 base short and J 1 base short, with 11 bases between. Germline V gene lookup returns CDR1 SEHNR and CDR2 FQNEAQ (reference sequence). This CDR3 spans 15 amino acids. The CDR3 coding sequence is TGTGCCAGCAGCTTAGATCGGTCGGGTTCCTACGAGCAGTACTTC. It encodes CASSLDRSGSYEQYF.

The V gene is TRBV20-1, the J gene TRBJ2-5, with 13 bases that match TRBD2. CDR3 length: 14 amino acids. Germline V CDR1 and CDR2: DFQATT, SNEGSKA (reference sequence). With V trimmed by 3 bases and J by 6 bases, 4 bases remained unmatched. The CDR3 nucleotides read TGCAGTGCTAGGGGGACTAGCGGGACACAGACCCAGTACTTC. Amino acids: CSARGTSGTQTQYF.

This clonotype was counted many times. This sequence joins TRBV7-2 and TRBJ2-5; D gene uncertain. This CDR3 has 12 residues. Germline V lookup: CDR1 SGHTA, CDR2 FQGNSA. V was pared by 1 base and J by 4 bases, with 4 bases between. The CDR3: CASSLDRETQYF. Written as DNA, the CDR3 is TGTGCCAGCAGCTTAGATCGAGAGACCCAGTACTTC.

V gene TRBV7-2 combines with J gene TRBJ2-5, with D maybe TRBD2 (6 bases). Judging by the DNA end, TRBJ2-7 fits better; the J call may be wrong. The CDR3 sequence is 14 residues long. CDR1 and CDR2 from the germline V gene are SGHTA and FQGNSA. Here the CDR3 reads CASKRAGGKDEQYF. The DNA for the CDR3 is TGTGCCAGCAAGCGGGCAGGTGGAAAGGACGAGCAGTACTTC.

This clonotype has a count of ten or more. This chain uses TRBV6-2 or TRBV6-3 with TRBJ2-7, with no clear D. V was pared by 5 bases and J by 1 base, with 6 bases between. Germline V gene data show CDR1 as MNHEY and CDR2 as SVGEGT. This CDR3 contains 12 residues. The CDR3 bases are TGTGCCAGCAGTCTCACTTCCTACGAGCAGTACTTC. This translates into CASSLTSYEQYF.

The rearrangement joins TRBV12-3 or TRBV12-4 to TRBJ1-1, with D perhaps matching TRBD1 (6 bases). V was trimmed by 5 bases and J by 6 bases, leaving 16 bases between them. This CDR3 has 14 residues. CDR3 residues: CASSPRDNIAEAFF. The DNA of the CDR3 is TGTGCCAGCAGTCCCAGGGACAATATCGCTGAAGCTTTCTTT.

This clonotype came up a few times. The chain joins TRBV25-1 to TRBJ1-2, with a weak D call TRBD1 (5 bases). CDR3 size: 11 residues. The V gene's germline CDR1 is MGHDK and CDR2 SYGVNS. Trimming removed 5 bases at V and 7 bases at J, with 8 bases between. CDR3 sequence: CASSIGTGYTF. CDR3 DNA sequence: TGTGCCAGCAGTATTGGGACTGGCTACACCTTC.

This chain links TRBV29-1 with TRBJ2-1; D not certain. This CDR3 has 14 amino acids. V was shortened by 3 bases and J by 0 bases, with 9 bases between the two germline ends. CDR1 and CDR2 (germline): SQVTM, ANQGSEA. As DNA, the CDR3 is TGCAGCGTTGAGCTCTCCCACTCCTACAATGAGCAGTTCTTC. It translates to CSVELSHSYNEQFF.

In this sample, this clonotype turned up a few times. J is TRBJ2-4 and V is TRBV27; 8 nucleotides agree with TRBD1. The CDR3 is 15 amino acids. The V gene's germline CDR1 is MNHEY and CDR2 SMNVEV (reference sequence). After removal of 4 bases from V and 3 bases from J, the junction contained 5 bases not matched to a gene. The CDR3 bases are TGTGCCAGCAGTTACCAGGGGGCCGGCAAAAACATTCAGTACTTC. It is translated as CASSYQGAGKNIQYF.